The clone carrying this T cell receptor beta chain was found many times. Its specificity is not known. The data are from a study of T-cell reconstitution after alpha-beta-depleted transplantation in children. Findings and limits, study-wide: T-cell counts and diversity at one year post-transplant came mainly from newly produced T cells. Alpha-beta T cells about two months after transplant reportedly derived from several hundred expanded graft clones.

Preparing the TCRbeta library involved the use of unique molecular identifiers. TCRdb re-analysed the PCR reads in MiXCR, keeping a single row per CDR3 protein. Among about 490,000 distinct CDR3 sequences listed, over 9.5% were seen once. Here the sequenced sample was PBMCs, taken before TCRalphabeta/CD19-depleted stem cell transplant. This TCR derives from a child aged 2-15 years with inherited bone marrow failure, due to receive a stem cell transplant.

DNA for the CDR3: TGCAGCACCTGGACGGATGTGAACACTGAAGCTTTCTTT. Its translation is CSTWTDVNTEAFF. The chain is built from TRBV29-1 and TRBJ1-1; D is unresolved. V lost 8 bases and J 0 bases, leaving 13 bases between the germline ends. Germline V CDR1 and CDR2: SQVTM, ANQGSEA. The CDR3 totals 13 residues.